This T cell receptor (beta chain) was observed in a study of blood T cell repertoires in COVID-19. A Seattle source enrolled patients during active infection and followed them longitudinally. Per the original methods: It was from reference gene primer amplification that nucleated cell counts were estimated. TCRdb's table, derived via immunoSEQ multiplex PCR, lists solely in-frame clones and lacks some. That table is the source of V, J and clone size, and D and trimming were worked out from the DNA. The data contain roughly 200,000 clones, about 93% of them seen just once; the ten biggest clones take up approximately 0.69%. The TCR was taken from a man aged 25 to 40 with COVID-19, enrolled during active disease. The sample was peripheral blood.

The CDR3: CASYGSSVNYGYTF. CDR3 coding DNA: TGTGCCAGCTATGGGAGTTCCGTTAACTATGGCTACACCTTC. V and J are TRBV6-5 and TRBJ1-2; no firm D call. Trimming took 8 bases from V and 1 from J, leaving 14 bases between them. Per germline, CDR1 MNHEY and CDR2 SVGAGI. The CDR3 covers 14 residues.